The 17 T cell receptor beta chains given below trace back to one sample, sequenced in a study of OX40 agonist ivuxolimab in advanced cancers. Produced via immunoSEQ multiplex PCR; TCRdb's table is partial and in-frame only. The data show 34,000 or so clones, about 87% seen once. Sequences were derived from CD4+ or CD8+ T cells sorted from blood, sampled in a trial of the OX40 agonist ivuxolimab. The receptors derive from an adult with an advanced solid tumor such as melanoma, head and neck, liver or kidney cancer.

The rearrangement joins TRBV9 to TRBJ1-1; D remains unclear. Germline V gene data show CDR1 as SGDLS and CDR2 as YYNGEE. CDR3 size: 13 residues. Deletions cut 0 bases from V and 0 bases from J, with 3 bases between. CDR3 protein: CASSVVMNTEAFF. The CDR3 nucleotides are TGTGCCAGCAGCGTAGTCATGAACACTGAAGCTTTCTTT. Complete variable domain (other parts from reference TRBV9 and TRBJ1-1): DSGVTQTPKHLITATGQRVTLRCSPRSGDLSVYWYQQSLDQGLQFLIQYYNGEERAKGNILERFSAQQFPDLHSELNLSSLELGDSALYFCASSVVMNTEAFFGQGTRLTVV.

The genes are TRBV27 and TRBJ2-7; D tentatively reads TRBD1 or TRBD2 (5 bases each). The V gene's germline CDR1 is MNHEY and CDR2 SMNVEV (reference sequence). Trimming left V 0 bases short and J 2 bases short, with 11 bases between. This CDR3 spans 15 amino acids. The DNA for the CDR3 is TGTGCCAGCAGTTTATCGGGGCGGGTCACCTACGAGCAGTACTTC. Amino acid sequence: CASSLSGRVTYEQYF.

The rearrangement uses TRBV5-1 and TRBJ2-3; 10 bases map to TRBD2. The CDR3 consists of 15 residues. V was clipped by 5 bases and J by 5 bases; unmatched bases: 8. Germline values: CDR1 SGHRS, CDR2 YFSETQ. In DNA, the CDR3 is TGCGCCAGCAGTGCGAGCGGGGGGGCCGGAGATACGCAGTATTTT. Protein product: CASSASGGAGDTQYF.

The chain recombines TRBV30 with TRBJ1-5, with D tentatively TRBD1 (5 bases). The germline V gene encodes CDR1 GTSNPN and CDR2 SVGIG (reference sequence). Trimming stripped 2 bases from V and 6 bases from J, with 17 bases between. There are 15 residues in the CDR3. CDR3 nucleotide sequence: TGTGCCTGGAGTTTCGACTCCCCAAGGGGTCAGCCCCAGCATTTT. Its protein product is CAWSFDSPRGQPQHF.

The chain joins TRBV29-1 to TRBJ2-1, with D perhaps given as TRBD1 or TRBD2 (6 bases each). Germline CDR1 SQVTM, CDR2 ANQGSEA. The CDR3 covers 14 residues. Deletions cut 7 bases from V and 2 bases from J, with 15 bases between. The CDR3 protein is CSAPSGEAYNEQFF. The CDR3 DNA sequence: TGCAGCGCCCCGTCAGGGGAGGCCTACAATGAGCAGTTCTTC.

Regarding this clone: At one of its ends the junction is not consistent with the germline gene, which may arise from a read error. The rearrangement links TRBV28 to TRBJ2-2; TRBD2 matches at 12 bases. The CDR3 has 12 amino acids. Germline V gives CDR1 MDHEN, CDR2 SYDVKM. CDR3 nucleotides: TGTGGGACTAGCGGGAACCCCGGGGAGCTGTTTTTT. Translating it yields CGTSGNPGELFF.

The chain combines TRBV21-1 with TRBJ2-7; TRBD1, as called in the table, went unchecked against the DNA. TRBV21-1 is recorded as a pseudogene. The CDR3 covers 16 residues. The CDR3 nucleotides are TGTGCCAGCAGCAAGGAAGGACAGGGAGGAATCTACGAGCAGTACTTC. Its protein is CASSKEGQGGIYEQYF.

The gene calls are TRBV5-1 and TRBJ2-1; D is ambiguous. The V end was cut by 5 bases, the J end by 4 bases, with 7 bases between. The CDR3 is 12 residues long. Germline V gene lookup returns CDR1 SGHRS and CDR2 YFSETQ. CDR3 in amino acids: CASSSLYNEQFF. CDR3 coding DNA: TGCGCCAGCAGTTCCCTTTACAATGAGCAGTTCTTC.

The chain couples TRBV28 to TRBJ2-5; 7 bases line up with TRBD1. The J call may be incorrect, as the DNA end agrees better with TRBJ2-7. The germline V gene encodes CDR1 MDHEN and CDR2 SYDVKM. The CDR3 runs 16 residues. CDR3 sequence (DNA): TGTGCCAGCAGCGGACCGGGACAGCCAAGCTCCTACGAGCAGTACTTC. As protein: CASSGPGQPSSYEQYF.

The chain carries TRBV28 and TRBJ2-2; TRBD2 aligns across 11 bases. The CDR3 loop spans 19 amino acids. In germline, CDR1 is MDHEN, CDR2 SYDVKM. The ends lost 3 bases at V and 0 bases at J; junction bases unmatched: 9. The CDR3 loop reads CASSLGMTSGDPNTGELFF. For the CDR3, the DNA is TGTGCCAGCAGTTTGGGAATGACTAGCGGGGATCCGAACACCGGGGAGCTGTTTTTT.

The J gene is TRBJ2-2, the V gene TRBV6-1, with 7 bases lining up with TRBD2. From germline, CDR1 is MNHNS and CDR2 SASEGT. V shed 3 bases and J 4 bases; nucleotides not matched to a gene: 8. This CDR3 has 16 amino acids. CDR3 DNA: TGTGCCAGCAGTGATAAGAGCGGGGATGGCACCGGGGAGCTGTTTTTT. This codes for CASSDKSGDGTGELFF.

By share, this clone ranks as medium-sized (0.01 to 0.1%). As DNA, the CDR3 is TGTGCCAGCAGCGTAGAATGGGGACAGGGCTACGAGCAGTACTTC. This gives the protein CASSVEWGQGYEQYF. The chain couples TRBV9 to TRBJ2-7; 9 bases match TRBD1. The CDR3 extends over 15 amino acids. The germline V gene has CDR1 SGDLS and CDR2 YYNGEE. Unmatched junction bases numbered 4, after V lost 0 bases and J lost 3 bases.

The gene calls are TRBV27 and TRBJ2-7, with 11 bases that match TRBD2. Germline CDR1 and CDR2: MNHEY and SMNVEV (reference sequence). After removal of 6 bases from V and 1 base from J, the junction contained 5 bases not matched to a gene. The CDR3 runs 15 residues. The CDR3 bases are TGTGCCAGCAGCATGGGACTAGCGGTATCCTACGAGCAGTACTTC. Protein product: CASSMGLAVSYEQYF.

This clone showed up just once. CDR3 loop: CASSPSGLAGGPEEQYF. The CDR3 nucleotides read TGTGCCAGCAGTCCTTCGGGACTAGCGGGAGGGCCCGAGGAGCAGTACTTC. This chain joins TRBV27 and TRBJ2-7; TRBD2 aligns across 16 bases. Germline lookup yields CDR1 MNHEY and CDR2 SMNVEV (reference sequence). The CDR3 totals 17 residues. Trimming cost V 5 bases and J 7 bases; bases outside gene matches: 11.

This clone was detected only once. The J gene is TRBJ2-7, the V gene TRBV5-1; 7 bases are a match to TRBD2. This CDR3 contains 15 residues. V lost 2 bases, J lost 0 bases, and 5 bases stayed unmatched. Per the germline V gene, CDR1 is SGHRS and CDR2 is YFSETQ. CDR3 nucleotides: TGCGCCAGCAGCTTACGACAGCGGGGCTCCTACGAGCAGTACTTC. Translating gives CASSLRQRGSYEQYF.

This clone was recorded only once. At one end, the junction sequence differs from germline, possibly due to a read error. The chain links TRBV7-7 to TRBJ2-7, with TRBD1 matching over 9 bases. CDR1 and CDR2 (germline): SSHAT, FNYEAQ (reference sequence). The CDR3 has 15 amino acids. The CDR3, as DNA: TGTGCTAGCAGCTTAGAGTCAGGGGGACAGGGCGAGCAGTACTTC. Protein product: CASSLESGGQGEQYF.

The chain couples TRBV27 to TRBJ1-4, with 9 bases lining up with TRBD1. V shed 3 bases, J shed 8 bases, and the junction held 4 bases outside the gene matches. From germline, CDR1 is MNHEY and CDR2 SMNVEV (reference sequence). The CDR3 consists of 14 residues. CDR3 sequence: CASSFDRGWEKLFF. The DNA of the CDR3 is TGTGCCAGCAGTTTCGACAGGGGGTGGGAAAAACTGTTTTTT.